A selection of T cell receptor beta chains follows, all from one sample in a study of blood T cells in healthy people across ages. Each CDR3 protein gets one entry after TCRdb re-called the 5' RACE reads with MiXCR. This table holds around 780,000 distinct CDR3 sequences, around three fifths found once. The sample comprised blood. Receptors originate from a man aged 40-49 years in good health. The CDR3 runs from the conserved cysteine through the conserved F or W. Fields, in order: J gene, V gene, clone size, D gene, CDR3 protein, CDR3 DNA. The D gene is left open where the match is weak. Clone size appears in some rows only: once, few, many, or a class for an expanded clone.

>TRBJ2-2|TRBV3-1|-|-
CASSQEVAVAGELFF
TGTGCCAGCAGCCAAGAGGTCGCAGTGGCCGGGGAGCTGTTTTTT
>TRBJ2-5|TRBV4-2|-|-
CASSQESQETQYF
TGTGCCAGCAGCCAAGAGTCCCAAGAGACCCAGTACTTC
>TRBJ2-3|TRBV28|-|-
CASSFGGAEDTQYF
TGTGCCAGCAGTTTTGGGGGCGCGGAAGATACGCAGTATTTT
>TRBJ2-4|TRBV28|-|-
CASSLRTDIQYF
TGTGCCAGCAGCTTACGGACGGACATTCAGTACTTC
>TRBJ2-5|TRBV20-1|-|-
CSATTDYPSETQYF
TGCAGTGCTACGACGGACTACCCCTCAGAGACCCAGTACTTC
>TRBJ2-3|TRBV29-1|-|-
CSVAPCTDTQYF
TGCAGCGTTGCGCCGTGCACAGATACGCAGTATTTT
>TRBJ2-1|TRBV21-1|few|-
CASSSPGAPSYNEQFF
TGTGCCAGCTCCTCACCCGGGGCCCCGTCCTACAATGAGCAGTTCTTC
>TRBJ1-1|TRBV12-3/TRBV12-4|few|-
CASSSYGDNTEAFF
TGTGCCAGCAGTTCCTACGGTGATAACACTGAAGCTTTCTTT
>TRBJ2-1|TRBV12-5|-|TRBD2
CASGGLAGYAAEEQFF
TGTGCTAGTGGGGGACTAGCGGGATATGCCGCCGAAGAGCAGTTCTTC
>TRBJ2-5|TRBV3-1|-|-
CASSQINEQYF
TGTGCCAGCAGCCAAATAAATGAGCAGTACTTC
>TRBJ1-1|TRBV7-8|-|-
CASSLGEGEAFF
TGTGCCAGCAGCTTAGGCGAGGGGGAAGCTTTCTTT
>TRBJ2-2|TRBV11-2|-|TRBD1
CASSLRDSYTGELFF
TGTGCCAGCAGCTTACGGGACAGTTACACCGGGGAGCTGTTTTTT
>TRBJ2-1|TRBV4-2|-|-
CASSQEQISGAYNEQFF
TGTGCCAGCAGCCAAGAACAAATTAGCGGAGCCTACAATGAGCAGTTCTTC
>TRBJ2-7|TRBV20-1|-|TRBD2
CSARRASGGIYEQYF
TGCAGTGCTAGAAGGGCTAGCGGGGGTATCTACGAGCAGTACTTC
>TRBJ2-4|TRBV29-1|-|TRBD2
CSVEDARLAERGLKNIQYF
TGCAGCGTTGAAGATGCGCGACTAGCGGAGAGGGGCCTCAAGAACATTCAGTACTTC
>TRBJ2-7|TRBV27|-|TRBD1
CASSTGGIGVDEQYF
TGTGCCAGCAGTACAGGGGGCATAGGGGTAGACGAGCAGTACTTC
>TRBJ1-1|TRBV3-1|-|-
CASSQNTVKGTEAFF
TGTGCCAGCAGCCAGAATACAGTCAAGGGGACTGAAGCTTTCTTT
>TRBJ2-5|TRBV6-5|-|-
CASSWSAGAIRETQYF
TGTGCCAGCAGTTGGTCGGCGGGGGCGATCAGAGAGACCCAGTACTTC
>TRBJ2-7|TRBV4-3|-|TRBD2
CASSQEAGVGYEQYF
TGCGCCAGCAGCCAAGAGGCGGGAGTAGGGTACGAGCAGTACTTC
>TRBJ1-2|TRBV6-6|-|-
CASSSQGSHDNYGYTF
TGTGCCAGCAGTTCTCAGGGAAGTCACGATAACTATGGCTACACCTTC
>TRBJ2-7|TRBV6-2/TRBV6-3|-|-
CASSPHPPLIYEQYF
TGTGCCAGTAGCCCGCACCCACCACTGATCTACGAGCAGTACTTC
>TRBJ1-1|TRBV12-3/TRBV12-4|-|-
CASSYGRREAFF
TGTGCCAGCAGTTATGGAAGGCGAGAAGCTTTCTTT
>TRBJ2-7|TRBV27|once|-
CASSPDYRTLTSYEQYF
TGTGCCAGCAGTCCAGACTACAGGACACTTACCTCCTACGAGCAGTACTTC
>TRBJ2-1|TRBV3-1|-|-
CASSQKGSNNEQFF
TGTGCCAGCAGCCAGAAGGGTTCAAACAATGAGCAGTTCTTC
>TRBJ2-3|TRBV3-1|-|TRBD2
CASSQAGGRGTDTQYF
TGTGCCAGCAGCCAGGCGGGGGGGCGGGGCACAGATACGCAGTATTTT
>TRBJ1-6|TRBV14|-|-
CASSQGRYNSPLHF
TGTGCCAGCAGCCAGGGACGGTATAATTCACCCCTCCACTTT
>TRBJ1-6|TRBV20-1|few|-
CSASPAGSQGSPLHF
TGCAGTGCTAGCCCCGCCGGGAGCCAGGGTTCACCCCTCCACTTT
>TRBJ1-2|TRBV3-1|many|-
CASSPGSYGYTF
TGTGCCAGCAGCCCAGGGAGCTATGGCTACACCTTC
>TRBJ2-5|TRBV10-3|-|-
CAISESRGKETQYF
TGTGCCATCAGTGAGTCGAGAGGGAAAGAGACCCAGTACTTC
>TRBJ1-2|TRBV12-3/TRBV12-4|-|TRBD1
CASSLIDRAGYTF
TGTGCCAGCAGTTTAATCGACAGGGCTGGCTACACCTTC
>TRBJ2-1|TRBV29-1|-|-
CSVRRDPLGSSYNEQFF
TGCAGCGTCCGCCGGGACCCCCTAGGGAGCTCCTACAATGAGCAGTTCTTC
>TRBJ2-7|TRBV6-1|-|TRBD2
CASSTPPGLAGTTSYNEQYF
TGTGCCAGCAGTACACCCCCGGGACTAGCGGGAACCACGTCCTACAATGAGCAGTACTTC
>TRBJ2-2|TRBV27|medium-sized|-
CASENGNTGELFF
TGTGCCAGCGAAAACGGGAACACCGGGGAGCTGTTTTTT
>TRBJ2-7|TRBV27|-|TRBD2
CASSPGTSGSFYEQYF
TGTGCCAGCAGCCCAGGGACTAGCGGGAGTTTCTACGAGCAGTACTTC
>TRBJ2-7|TRBV20-1|-|TRBD2
CSAHSGGKTYEQYF
TGCAGTGCTCATAGCGGGGGAAAGACCTACGAGCAGTACTTC
>TRBJ2-7|TRBV20-1|-|TRBD2
CSARGGLAGTQYEQYF
TGCAGTGCTAGAGGAGGACTAGCGGGAACCCAGTACGAGCAGTACTTC
>TRBJ2-5|TRBV4-3|-|-
CASSQDRRVGETQYF
TGCGCCAGCAGCCAAGATCGGAGAGTAGGGGAGACCCAGTACTTC
>TRBJ2-5|TRBV2|-|-
CASSWKGPEGTQYF
TGTGCCAGCAGTTGGAAGGGCCCCGAGGGGACCCAGTACTTC
>TRBJ2-3|TRBV20-1|-|-
CSAIPEERRAPDTQYF
TGCAGTGCTATCCCCGAGGAACGACGGGCACCGGATACGCAGTATTTT
>TRBJ2-2|TRBV27|once|-
CASSRERGSTGELFF
TGTGCCAGCAGTAGGGAACGAGGAAGCACCGGGGAGCTGTTTTTT
>TRBJ2-7|TRBV2|-|-
CASTDPGSYEQYF
TGTGCCAGCACCGACCCCGGGTCCTACGAGCAGTACTTC
>TRBJ2-3|TRBV25-1|-|TRBD2
CASSEPVTSGVADTQYF
TGTGCCAGCAGTGAACCCGTGACTAGCGGGGTTGCAGATACGCAGTATTTT
>TRBJ2-5|TRBV25-1|-|TRBD1
CASRGDRGAETQYF
TGTGCCAGCAGGGGGGACAGGGGCGCGGAGACCCAGTACTTC
>TRBJ2-1|TRBV7-3|-|-
CASSLEDSYNEQFF
TGTGCCAGCAGCTTGGAGGATTCTTACAATGAGCAGTTCTTC
>TRBJ1-2|TRBV28|-|-
CASSLWEPGPGYTF
TGTGCCAGCAGTTTATGGGAGCCTGGGCCTGGCTACACCTTC
>TRBJ1-5|TRBV20-1|-|-
CSAVPPGPGNQPQHF
TGCAGTGCTGTACCCCCAGGGCCGGGCAATCAGCCCCAGCATTTT
>TRBJ2-7|TRBV14|-|-
CTSSLPLAGSYEQYF
TGTACCAGCAGCCTCCCCCTGGCAGGCTCCTACGAGCAGTACTTC
>TRBJ2-7|TRBV9|-|-
CASSVGTLSYEQYF
TGTGCCAGCAGCGTAGGGACTCTCTCCTACGAGCAGTACTTC
>TRBJ2-2|TRBV3-1|-|-
CASSQGTVPGELFF
TGTGCCAGCAGCCAAGGGACAGTTCCCGGGGAGCTGTTTTTT
>TRBJ1-2|TRBV4-3|-|-
CASSPNVGGVLGYTF
TGCGCCAGCAGCCCGAATGTCGGAGGGGTGCTTGGCTACACCTTC
>TRBJ2-1|TRBV20-1|-|-
CSAQRGQYNEQFF
TGCAGTGCTCAGAGAGGACAGTACAATGAGCAGTTCTTC
>TRBJ2-3|TRBV12-3/TRBV12-4|-|-
CASRNDRLPPPVVSSTDTQYF
TGTGCCAGCAGAAACGACAGACTCCCGCCACCCGTAGTTTCTAGCACAGATACGCAGTATTTT
>TRBJ1-6|TRBV20-1|-|-
CSARDRDSSPLHF
TGCAGTGCTAGAGATCGTGATAGTTCACCCCTCCACTTT
>TRBJ2-3|TRBV29-1|-|TRBD1
CSATPTGNTDTQYF
TGCAGCGCTACCCCGACAGGGAACACAGATACGCAGTATTTT
>TRBJ1-1|TRBV6-6|-|TRBD1
CASSYGTGGSHTEAFF
TGTGCCAGCAGTTACGGGACAGGGGGTTCCCACACTGAAGCTTTCTTT
>TRBJ1-1|TRBV27|-|-
CASSLSPGGYPEAFF
TGTGCCAGCAGTTTATCGCCGGGTGGCTATCCTGAAGCTTTCTTT
>TRBJ2-1|TRBV24-1|-|TRBD2
CATGTSDSYNEQFF
TGTGCCACCGGGACTAGCGACTCCTACAATGAGCAGTTCTTC